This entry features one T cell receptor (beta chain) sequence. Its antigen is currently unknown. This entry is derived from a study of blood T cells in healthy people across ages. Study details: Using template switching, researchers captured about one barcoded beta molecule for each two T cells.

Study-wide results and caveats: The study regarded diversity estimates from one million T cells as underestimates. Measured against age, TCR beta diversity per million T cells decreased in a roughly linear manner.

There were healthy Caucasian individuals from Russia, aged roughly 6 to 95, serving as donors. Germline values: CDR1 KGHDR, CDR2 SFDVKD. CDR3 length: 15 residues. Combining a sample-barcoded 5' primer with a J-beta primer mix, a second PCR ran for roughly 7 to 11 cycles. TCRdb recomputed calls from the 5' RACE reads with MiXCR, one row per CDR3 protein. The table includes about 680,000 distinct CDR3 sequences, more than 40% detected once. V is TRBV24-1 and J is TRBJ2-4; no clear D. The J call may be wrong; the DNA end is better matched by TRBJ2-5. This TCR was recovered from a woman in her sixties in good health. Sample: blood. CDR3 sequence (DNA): TGTGCCACCAGTGAGTCTAAGGGAAGTGGGGAGACCCAGTACTTC. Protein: CATSESKGSGETQYF.